The T cell receptor (beta chain) under discussion was sequenced for a study of blood T cell repertoires in COVID-19. Sequenced by immunoSEQ multiplex PCR; TCRdb stores in-frame clones only, minus some. The table lists under 200,000 clones, around 87% of them singletons. Germline CDR1 LNHDA, CDR2 SQIVND (reference sequence). V shed 4 bases, J shed 8 bases, and the junction held 14 bases outside the gene matches. The length of the CDR3 is 16 residues. The chain has TRBV19 and TRBJ2-7, with 10 bases lining up with TRBD2. Specimen: peripheral blood. The origin of this receptor is a man in his forties with active or convalescent COVID-19. The CDR3 loop reads CASSTRASGGVQKQYF. CDR3 nucleotide sequence: TGTGCCAGTAGTACCCGTGCCAGCGGGGGGGTTCAGAAGCAGTACTTC.